This TCR beta chain is from a study of T cell responses to AZD1222 COVID-19 vaccine. This CDR3 is 15 amino acids long. Germline V gives CDR1 SEHNR, CDR2 FQNEAQ (reference sequence). The J segment lost 5 bases and the V segment lost 3 bases, leaving 5 bases of the junction unmatched. Profiling relied on immunoSEQ multiplex PCR, and the TCRdb table lists in-frame clones only, not all of them. The profile shows 140,000 to 150,000 clones, approximately 89% of them singletons. This clonotype was sampled from an adult in good health. The starting material was peripheral blood, obtained on day 0 of AZD1222 vaccination. This sequence joins TRBV7-9 and TRBJ2-7; 12 positions agree with TRBD2. The CDR3 sequence is CASSFRTSGIHEQYF. In DNA form, the CDR3 reads TGTGCCAGCAGCTTCCGGACTAGCGGGATCCACGAGCAGTACTTC.